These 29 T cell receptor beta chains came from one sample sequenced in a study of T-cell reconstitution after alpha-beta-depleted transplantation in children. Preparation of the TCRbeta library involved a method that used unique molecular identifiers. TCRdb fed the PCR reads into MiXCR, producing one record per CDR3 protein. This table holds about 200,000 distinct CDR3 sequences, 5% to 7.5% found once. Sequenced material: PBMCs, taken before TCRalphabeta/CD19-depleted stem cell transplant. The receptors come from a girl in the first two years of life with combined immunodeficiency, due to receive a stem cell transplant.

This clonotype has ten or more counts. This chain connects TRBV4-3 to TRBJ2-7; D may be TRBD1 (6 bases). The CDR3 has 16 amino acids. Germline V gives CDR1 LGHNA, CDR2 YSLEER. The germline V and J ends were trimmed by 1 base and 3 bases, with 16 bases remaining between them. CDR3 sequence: CASSQVRDMGFYEQYF. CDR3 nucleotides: TGCGCCAGCAGCCAAGTTCGGGACATGGGCTTCTACGAGCAGTACTTC.

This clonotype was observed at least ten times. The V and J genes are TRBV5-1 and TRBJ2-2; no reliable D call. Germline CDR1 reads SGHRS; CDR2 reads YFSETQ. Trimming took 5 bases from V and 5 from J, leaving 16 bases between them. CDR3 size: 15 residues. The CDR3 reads CASSFIGLGTGELFF. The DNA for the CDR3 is TGCGCCAGCAGTTTCATCGGGTTGGGGACCGGGGAGCTGTTTTTT.

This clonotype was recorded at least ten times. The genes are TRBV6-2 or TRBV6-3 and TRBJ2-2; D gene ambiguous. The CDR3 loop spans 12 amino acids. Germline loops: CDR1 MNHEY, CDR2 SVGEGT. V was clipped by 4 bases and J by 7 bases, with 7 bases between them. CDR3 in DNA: TGTGCCAGCAGTTCCAGAGGCGGGGAGCTGTTTTTT. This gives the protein CASSSRGGELFF.

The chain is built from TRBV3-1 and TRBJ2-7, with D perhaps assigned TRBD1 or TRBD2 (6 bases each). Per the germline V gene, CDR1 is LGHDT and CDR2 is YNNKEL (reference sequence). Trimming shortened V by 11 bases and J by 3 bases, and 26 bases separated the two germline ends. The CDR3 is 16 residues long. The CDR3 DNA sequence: TGTGCCGGAGCCCGCCAAGGGGGGCCGTCCCTCTACGAGCAGTACTTC. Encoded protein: CAGARQGGPSLYEQYF.

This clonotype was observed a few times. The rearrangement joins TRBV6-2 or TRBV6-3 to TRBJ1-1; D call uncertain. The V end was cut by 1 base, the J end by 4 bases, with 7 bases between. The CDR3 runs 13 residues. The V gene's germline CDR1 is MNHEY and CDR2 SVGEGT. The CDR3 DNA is TGTGCCAGCAGTTACTTCCGGCCCACTGAAGCTTTCTTT. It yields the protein CASSYFRPTEAFF.

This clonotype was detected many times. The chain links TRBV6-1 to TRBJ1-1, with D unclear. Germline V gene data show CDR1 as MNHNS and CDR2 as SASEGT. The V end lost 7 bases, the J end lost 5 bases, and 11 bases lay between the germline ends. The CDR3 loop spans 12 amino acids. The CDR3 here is CASILRETEAFF. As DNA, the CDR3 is TGTGCCAGCATCCTAAGGGAGACTGAAGCTTTCTTT.

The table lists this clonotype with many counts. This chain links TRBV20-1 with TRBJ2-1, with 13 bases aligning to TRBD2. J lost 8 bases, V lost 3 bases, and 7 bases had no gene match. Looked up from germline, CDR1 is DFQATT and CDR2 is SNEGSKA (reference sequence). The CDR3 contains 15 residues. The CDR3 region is CSASVGLAGVYEQFF. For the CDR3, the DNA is TGCAGTGCTAGTGTAGGACTAGCGGGAGTCTATGAGCAGTTCTTC.

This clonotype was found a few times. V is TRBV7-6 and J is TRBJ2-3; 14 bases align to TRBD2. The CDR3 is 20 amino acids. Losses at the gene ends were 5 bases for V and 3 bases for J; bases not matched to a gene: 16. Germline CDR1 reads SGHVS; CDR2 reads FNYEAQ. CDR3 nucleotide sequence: TGTGCCAGCAGCCTACGACTAGCGGGGGGGCGCCGGGGGGTGACAGATACGCAGTATTTT. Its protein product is CASSLRLAGGRRGVTDTQYF.

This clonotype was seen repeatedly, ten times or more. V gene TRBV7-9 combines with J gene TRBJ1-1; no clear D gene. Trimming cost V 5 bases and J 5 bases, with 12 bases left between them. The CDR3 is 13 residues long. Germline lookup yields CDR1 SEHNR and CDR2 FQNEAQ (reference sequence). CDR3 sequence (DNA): TGTGCCAGCAGCCCAGTAAAGTTGACTGAAGCTTTCTTT. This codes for CASSPVKLTEAFF.

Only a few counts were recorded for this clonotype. As DNA, the CDR3 is TGTGCCAGCAGCGAGGGACTAGCGGGGGGTAATGAGCAGTTCTTC. Its translation is CASSEGLAGGNEQFF. The chain links TRBV7-8 to TRBJ2-1, with 15 bases lining up with TRBD2. The CDR3 has 15 residues. The germline gives CDR1 SGHVS, CDR2 FQNEAQ. Losses at the gene ends were 5 bases for V and 7 bases for J; bases not matched to a gene: 3.

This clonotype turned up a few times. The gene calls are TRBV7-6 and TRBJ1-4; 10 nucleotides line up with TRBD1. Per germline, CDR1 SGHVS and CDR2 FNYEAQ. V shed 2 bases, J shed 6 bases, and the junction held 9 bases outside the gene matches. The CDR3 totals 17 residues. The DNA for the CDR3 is TGTGCCAGCAGCTTATTATTGGGTGGGACAGGGGATGAAAAACTGTTTTTT. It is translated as CASSLLLGGTGDEKLFF.

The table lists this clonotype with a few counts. CDR3 sequence (DNA): TGTGCCAGCAGTTCAACAAACAGGGGGCGCTTCTTTATTAGGACACCCTATGGCTACACCTTC. As protein: CASSSTNRGRFFIRTPYGYTF. The genes are TRBV28 and TRBJ1-2; 9 nucleotides match TRBD1. Losses at the gene ends were 4 bases for V and 4 bases for J; bases not matched to a gene: 25. This CDR3 region has 21 residues. Germline CDR1 reads MDHEN; CDR2 reads SYDVKM.

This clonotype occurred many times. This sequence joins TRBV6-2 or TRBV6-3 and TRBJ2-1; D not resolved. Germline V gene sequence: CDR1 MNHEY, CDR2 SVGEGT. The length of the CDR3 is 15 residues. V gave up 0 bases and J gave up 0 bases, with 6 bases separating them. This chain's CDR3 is CASSYSESSYNEQFF. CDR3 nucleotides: TGTGCCAGCAGTTACTCGGAAAGCTCCTACAATGAGCAGTTCTTC.

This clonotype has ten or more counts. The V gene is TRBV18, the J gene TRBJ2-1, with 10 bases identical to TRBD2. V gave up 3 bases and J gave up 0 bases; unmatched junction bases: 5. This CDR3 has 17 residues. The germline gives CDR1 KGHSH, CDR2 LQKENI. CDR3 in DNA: TGTGCCAGCTCACCTCAGAGCGGGGGGGTCTCCTACAATGAGCAGTTCTTC. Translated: CASSPQSGGVSYNEQFF.

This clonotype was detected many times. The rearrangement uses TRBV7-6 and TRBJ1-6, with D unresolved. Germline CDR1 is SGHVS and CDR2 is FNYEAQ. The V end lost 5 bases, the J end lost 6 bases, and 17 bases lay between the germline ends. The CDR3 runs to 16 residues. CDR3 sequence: CASSLLPGNPNSPLHF. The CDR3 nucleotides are TGTGCCAGCAGCCTTCTTCCAGGCAACCCTAATTCACCCCTCCACTTT.

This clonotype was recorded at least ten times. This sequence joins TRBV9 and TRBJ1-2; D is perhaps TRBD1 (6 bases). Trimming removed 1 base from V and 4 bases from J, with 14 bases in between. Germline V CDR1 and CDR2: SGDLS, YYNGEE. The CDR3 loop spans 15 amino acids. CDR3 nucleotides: TGTGCCAGCAGCGTATCACGCACAGGGCTCTATGGCTACACCTTC. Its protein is CASSVSRTGLYGYTF. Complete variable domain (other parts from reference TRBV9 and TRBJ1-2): DSGVTQTPKHLITATGQRVTLRCSPRSGDLSVYWYQQSLDQGLQFLIQYYNGEERAKGNILERFSAQQFPDLHSELNLSSLELGDSALYFCASSVSRTGLYGYTFGSGTRLTVV.

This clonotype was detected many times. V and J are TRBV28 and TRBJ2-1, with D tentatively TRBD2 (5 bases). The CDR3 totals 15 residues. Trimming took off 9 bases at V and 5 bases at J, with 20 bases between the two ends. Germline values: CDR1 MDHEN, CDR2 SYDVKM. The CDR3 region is CASERVEFRHNEQFF. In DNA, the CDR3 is TGTGCCAGTGAGAGGGTCGAGTTCCGCCACAATGAGCAGTTCTTC.

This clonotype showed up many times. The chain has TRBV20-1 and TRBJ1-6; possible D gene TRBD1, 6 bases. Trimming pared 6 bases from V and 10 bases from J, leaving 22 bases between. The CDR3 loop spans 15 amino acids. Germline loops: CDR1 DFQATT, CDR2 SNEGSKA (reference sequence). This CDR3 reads CSALLPHRVKSPLHF. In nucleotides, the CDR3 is TGCAGTGCCCTCCTCCCCCACAGGGTCAAATCACCCCTCCACTTT.

CDR3 nucleotide sequence: TGTGCCAGCAGCTTGTTCCGGGGACAGGGGAGGCGGACCGGGGAGCTGTTTTTT. Protein sequence: CASSLFRGQGRRTGELFF. The chain links TRBV13 to TRBJ2-2; 10 positions agree with TRBD1. Trimming took 3 bases from V and 5 from J; bases not matched to a gene: 12. The CDR3 has 18 amino acids. Germline V gene data show CDR1 as PRHDT and CDR2 as FYEKMQ (reference sequence).

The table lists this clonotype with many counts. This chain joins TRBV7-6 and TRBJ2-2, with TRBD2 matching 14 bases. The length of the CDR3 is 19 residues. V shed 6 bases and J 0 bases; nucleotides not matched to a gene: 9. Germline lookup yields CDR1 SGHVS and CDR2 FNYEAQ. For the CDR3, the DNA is TGTGCCAGCAGTCACGGGACTAGCGGGAGAGTCGCGAACACCGGGGAGCTGTTTTTT. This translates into CASSHGTSGRVANTGELFF.

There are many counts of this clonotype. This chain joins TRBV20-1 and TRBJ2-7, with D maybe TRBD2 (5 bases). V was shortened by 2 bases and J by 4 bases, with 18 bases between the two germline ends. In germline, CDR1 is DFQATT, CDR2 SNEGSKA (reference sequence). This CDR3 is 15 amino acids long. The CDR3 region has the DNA TGCAGTGCTAGAAATCAGAAATCGGGAACTTACGAGCAGTACTTC. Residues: CSARNQKSGTYEQYF.

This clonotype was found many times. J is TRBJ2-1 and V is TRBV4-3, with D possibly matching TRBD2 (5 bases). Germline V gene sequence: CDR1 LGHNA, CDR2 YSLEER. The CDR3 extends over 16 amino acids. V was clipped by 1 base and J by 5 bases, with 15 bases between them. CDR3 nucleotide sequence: TGCGCCAGCAGCCAAGGATACTGGACTGAGGACAATGAGCAGTTCTTC. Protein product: CASSQGYWTEDNEQFF.

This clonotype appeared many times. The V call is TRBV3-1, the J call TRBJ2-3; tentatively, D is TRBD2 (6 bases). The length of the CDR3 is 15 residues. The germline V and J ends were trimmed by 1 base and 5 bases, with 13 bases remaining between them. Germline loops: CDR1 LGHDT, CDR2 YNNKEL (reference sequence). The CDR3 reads CASSQGTTPRDTQYF. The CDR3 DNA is TGTGCCAGCAGCCAAGGGACTACCCCTCGAGATACGCAGTATTTT.

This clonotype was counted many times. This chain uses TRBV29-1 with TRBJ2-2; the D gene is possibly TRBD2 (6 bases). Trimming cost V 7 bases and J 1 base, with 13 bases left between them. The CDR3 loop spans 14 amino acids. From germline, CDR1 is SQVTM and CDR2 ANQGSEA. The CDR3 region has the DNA TGCAGCGCCGAAGGCGGGATGAACACCGGGGAGCTGTTTTTT. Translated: CSAEGGMNTGELFF.

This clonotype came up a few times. CDR3 in amino acids: CASSLVVRMDVEETQYF. CDR3 nucleotide sequence: TGTGCCAGCAGCTTAGTGGTTCGTATGGATGTGGAAGAGACCCAGTACTTC. The rearrangement links TRBV11-3 to TRBJ2-5; the D is unclear. V gave up 1 base and J gave up 3 bases, with 18 bases separating them. The V gene's germline CDR1 is SGHNT and CDR2 YENEEA. This CDR3 is 17 amino acids long.

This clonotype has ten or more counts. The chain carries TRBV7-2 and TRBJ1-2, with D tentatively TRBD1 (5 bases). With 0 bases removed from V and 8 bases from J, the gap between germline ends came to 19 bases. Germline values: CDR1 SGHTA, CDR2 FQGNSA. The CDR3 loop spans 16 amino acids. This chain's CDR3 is CASSLASRDFIGGYTF. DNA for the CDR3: TGTGCCAGCAGCTTAGCATCTAGGGACTTCATTGGGGGCTACACCTTC.

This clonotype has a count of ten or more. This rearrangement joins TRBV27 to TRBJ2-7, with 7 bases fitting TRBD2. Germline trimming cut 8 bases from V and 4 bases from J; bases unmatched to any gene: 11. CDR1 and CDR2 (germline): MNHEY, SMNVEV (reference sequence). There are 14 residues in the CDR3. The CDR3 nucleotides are TGTGCCAGCCGAGCGGGGAGCGGATGGTACGAGCAGTACTTC. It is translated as CASRAGSGWYEQYF.

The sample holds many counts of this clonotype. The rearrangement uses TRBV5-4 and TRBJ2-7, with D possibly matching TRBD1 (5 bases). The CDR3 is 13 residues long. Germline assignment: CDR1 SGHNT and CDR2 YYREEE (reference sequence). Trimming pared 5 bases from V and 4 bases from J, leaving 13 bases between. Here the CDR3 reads CASSFLGEYEQYF. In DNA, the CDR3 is TGTGCCAGCAGTTTTTTAGGGGAATACGAGCAGTACTTC.

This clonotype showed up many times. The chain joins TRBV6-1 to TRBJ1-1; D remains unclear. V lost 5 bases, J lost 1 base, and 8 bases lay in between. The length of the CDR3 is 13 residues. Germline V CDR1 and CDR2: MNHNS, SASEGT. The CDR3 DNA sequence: TGTGCCAGCAGTCCCTGGGGGAACACTGAAGCTTTCTTT. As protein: CASSPWGNTEAFF.